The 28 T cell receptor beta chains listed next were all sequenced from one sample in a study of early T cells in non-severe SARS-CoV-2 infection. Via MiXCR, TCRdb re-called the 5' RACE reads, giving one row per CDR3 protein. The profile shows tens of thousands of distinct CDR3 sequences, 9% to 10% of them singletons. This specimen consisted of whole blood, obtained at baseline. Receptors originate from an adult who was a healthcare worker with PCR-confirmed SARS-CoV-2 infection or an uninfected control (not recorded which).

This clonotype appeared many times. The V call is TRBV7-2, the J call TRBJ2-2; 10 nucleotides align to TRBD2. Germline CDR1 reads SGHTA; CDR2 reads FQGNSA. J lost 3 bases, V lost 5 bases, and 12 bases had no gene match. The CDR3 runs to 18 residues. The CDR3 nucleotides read TGTGCCAGCAGCCGAAAATTGTCCGGGACTAGCGACACCGGGGAGCTGTTTTTT. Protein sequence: CASSRKLSGTSDTGELFF.

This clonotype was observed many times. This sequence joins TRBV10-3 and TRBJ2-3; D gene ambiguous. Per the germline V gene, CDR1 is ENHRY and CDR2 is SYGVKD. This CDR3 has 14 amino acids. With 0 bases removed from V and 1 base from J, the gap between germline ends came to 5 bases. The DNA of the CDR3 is TGTGCCATCAGTGAGTCATCCGGCACAGATACGCAGTATTTT. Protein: CAISESSGTDTQYF.

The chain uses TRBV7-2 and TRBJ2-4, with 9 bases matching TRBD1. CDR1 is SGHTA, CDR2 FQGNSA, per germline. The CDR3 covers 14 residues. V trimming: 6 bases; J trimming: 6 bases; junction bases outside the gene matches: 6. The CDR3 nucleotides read TGTGCCAGCAGTCCTGGGACAGGGCGAAACATTCAGTACTTC. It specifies CASSPGTGRNIQYF.

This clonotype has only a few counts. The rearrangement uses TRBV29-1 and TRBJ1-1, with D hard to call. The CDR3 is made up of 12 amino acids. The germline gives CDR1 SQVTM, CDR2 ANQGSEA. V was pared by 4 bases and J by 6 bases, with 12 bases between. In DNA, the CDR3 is TGCAGCGTTGTTTCTGTTACCCCTGAAGCTTTCTTT. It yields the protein CSVVSVTPEAFF.

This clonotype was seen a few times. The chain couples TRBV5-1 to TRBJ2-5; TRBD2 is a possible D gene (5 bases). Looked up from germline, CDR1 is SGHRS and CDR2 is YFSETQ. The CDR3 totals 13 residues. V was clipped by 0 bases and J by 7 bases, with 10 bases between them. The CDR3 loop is CASSLESGGTQYF. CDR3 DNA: TGCGCCAGCAGCTTGGAATCCGGAGGGACCCAGTACTTC. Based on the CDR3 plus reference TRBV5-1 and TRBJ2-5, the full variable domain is KAGVTQTPRYLIKTRGQQVTLSCSPISGHRSVSWYQQTPGQGLQFLFEYFSETQRNKGNFPGRFSGRQFSNSRSEMNVSTLELGDSALYLCASSLESGGTQYFGPGTRLLVL.

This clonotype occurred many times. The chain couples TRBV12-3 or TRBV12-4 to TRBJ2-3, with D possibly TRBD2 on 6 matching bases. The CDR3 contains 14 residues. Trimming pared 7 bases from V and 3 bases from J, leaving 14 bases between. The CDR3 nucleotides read TGTGCCAGCATGGACGGGACTGGGACAGATACGCAGTATTTT. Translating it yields CASMDGTGTDTQYF.

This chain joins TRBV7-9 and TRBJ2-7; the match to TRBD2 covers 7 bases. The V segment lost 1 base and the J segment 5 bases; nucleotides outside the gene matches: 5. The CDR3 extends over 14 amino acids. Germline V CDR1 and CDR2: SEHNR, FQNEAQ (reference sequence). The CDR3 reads CASSLGEGSHEQYF. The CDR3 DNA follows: TGTGCCAGCAGCTTAGGGGAGGGGAGCCACGAGCAGTACTTC.

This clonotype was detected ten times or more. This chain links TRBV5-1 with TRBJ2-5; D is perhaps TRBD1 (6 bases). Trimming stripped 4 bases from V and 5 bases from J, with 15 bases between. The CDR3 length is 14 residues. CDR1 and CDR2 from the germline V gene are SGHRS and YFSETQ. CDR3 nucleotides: TGCGCCAGCAGCGACAGGATCTCCGGGGAGACCCAGTACTTC. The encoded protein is CASSDRISGETQYF.

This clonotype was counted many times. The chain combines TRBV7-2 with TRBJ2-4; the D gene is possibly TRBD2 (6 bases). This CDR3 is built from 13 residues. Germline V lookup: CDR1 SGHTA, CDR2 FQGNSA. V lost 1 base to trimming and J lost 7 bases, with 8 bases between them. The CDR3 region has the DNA TGTGCCAGCAGCTTAGAAGGAGGGAACATTCAGTACTTC. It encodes CASSLEGGNIQYF.

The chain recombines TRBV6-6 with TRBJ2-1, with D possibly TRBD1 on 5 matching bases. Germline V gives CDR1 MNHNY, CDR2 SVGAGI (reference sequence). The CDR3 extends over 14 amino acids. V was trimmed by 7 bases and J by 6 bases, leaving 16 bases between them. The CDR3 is CASTQTMGLNEQFF. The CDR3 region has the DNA TGTGCCAGCACCCAGACCATGGGGCTCAATGAGCAGTTCTTC.

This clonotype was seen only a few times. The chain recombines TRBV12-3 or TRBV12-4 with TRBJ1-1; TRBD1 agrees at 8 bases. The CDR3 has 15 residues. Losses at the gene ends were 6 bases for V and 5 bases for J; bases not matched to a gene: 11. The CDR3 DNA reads TGTGCCAGCAGCTCTACCAGGACAGGGCGGACTGAAGCTTTCTTT. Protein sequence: CASSSTRTGRTEAFF.

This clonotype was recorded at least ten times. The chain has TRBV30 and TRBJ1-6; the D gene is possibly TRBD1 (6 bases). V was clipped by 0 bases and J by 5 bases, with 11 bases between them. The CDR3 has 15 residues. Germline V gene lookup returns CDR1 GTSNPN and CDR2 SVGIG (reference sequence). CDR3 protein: CAWSVGGTNNSPLHF. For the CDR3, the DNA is TGTGCCTGGAGTGTGGGGGGGACAAATAATTCACCCCTCCACTTT.

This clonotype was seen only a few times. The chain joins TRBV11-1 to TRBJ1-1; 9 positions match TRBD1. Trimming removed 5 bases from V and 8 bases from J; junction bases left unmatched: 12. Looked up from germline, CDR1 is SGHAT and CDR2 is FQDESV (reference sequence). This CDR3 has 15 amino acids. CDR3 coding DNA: TGTGCCAGCAGCCCCACCCGCGGGACAGGGTGGGAAGCTTTCTTT. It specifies CASSPTRGTGWEAFF.

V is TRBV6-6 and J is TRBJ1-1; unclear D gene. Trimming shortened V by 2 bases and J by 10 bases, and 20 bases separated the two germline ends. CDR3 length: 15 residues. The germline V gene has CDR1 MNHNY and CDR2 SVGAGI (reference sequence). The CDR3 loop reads CASSYGLGLSGGAFF. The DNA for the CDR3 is TGTGCCAGCAGTTACGGTCTTGGGCTCAGCGGTGGAGCTTTCTTT.

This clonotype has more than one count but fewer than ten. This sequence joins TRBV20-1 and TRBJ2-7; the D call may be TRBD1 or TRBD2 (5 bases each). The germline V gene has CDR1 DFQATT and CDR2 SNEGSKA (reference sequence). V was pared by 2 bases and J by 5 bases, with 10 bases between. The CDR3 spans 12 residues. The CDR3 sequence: CSARQGPHEQYF. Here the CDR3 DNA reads TGCAGTGCTAGACAGGGACCACACGAGCAGTACTTC.

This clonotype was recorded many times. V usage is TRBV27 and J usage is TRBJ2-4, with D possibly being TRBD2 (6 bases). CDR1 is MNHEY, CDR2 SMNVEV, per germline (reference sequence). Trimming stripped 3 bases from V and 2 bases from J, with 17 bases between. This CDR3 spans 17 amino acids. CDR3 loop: CASSLRSAGWSKNIQYF. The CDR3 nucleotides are TGTGCCAGCAGTTTGAGGTCTGCGGGATGGTCCAAAAACATTCAGTACTTC.

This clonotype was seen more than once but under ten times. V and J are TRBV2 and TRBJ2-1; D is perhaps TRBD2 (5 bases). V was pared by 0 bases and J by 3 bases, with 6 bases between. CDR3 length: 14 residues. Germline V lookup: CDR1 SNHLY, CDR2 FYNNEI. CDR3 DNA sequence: TGTGCCAGCAGTGAAGCTAGCGACTACAATGAGCAGTTCTTC. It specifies CASSEASDYNEQFF.

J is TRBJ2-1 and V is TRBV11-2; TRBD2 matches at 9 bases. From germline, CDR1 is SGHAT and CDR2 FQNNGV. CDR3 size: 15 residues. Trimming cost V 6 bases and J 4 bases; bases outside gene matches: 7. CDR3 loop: CASSPLAGAYNEQFF. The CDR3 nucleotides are TGTGCCAGCAGTCCGTTAGCGGGGGCGTACAATGAGCAGTTCTTC.

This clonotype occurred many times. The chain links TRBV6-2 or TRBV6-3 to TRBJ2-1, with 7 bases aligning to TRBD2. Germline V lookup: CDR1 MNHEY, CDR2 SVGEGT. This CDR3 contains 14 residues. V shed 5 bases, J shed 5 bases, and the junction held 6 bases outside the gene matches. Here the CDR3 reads CASSDGTTHNEQFF. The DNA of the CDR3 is TGTGCCAGCAGTGACGGGACTACCCACAATGAGCAGTTCTTC.

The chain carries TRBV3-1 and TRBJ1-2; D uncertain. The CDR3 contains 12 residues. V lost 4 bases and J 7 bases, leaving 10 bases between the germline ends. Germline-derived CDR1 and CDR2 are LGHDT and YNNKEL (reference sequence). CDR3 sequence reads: CASSPTRGGYTF. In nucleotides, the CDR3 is TGTGCCAGCAGCCCGACCCGGGGTGGCTACACCTTC.

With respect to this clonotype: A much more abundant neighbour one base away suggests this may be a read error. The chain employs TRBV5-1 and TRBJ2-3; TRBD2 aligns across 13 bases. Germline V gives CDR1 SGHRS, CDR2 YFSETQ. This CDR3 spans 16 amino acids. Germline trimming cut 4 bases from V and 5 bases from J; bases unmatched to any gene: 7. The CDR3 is CASSPRLAGGVDTQYF. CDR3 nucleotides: TGCGCCAGCAGCCCCAGACTAGCGGGAGGTGTAGATACGCAGTATTTT.

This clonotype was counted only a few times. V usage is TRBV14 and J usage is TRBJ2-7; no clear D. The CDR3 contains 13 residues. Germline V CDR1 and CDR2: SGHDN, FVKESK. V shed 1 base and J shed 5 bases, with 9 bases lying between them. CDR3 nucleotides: TGTGCCAGCAGCCAAGTCGGCGTAAACGAGCAGTACTTC. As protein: CASSQVGVNEQYF.

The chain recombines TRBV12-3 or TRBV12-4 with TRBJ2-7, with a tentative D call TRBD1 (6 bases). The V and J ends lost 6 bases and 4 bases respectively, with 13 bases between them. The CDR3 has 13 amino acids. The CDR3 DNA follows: TGTGCCAGCAGCCCAGGGGCTTCTTACGAGCAGTACTTC. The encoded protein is CASSPGASYEQYF.

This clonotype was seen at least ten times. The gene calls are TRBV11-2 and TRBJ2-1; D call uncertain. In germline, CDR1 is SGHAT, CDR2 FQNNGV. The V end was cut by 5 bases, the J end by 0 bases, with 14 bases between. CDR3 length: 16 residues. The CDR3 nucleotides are TGTGCCAGCAGCCGTAAACCCGAAAGCTCCTACAATGAGCAGTTCTTC. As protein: CASSRKPESSYNEQFF.

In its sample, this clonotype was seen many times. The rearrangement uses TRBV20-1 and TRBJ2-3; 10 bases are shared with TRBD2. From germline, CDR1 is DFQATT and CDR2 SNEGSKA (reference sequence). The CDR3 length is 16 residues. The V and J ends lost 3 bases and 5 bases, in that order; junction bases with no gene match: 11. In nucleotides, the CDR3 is TGCAGTGCTAGGAAATTAGCGGGAGGTCGACAAGATACGCAGTATTTT. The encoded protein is CSARKLAGGRQDTQYF.

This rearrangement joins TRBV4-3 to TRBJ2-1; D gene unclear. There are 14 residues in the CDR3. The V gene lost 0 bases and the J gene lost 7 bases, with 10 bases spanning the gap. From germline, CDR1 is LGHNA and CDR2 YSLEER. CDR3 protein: CASSQDVGVNEQFF. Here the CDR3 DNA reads TGCGCCAGCAGCCAAGATGTAGGAGTTAATGAGCAGTTCTTC.

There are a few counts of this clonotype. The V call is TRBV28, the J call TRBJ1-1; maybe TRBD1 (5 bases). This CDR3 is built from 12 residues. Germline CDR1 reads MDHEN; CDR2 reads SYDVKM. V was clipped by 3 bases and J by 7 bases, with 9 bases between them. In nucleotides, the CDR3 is TGTGCCAGCAGTTTCCAGGGCTATGAAGCTTTCTTT. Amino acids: CASSFQGYEAFF.

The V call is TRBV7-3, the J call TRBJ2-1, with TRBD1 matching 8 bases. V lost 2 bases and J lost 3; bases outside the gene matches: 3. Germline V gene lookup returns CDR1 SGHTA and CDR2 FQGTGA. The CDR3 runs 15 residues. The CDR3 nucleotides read TGTGCCAGCAGCTTACAACAGGGGGTCTACAATGAGCAGTTCTTC. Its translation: CASSLQQGVYNEQFF.